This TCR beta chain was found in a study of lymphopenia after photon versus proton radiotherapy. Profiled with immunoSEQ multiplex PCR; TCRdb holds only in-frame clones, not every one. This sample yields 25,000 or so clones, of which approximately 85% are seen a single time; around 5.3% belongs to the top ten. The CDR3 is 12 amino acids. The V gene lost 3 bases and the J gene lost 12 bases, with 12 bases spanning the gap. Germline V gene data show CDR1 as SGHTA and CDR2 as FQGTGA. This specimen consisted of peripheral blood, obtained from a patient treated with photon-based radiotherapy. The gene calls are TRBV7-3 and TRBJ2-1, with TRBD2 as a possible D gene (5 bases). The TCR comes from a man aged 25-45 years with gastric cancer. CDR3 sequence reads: CASSLEGLRQFF. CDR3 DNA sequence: TGTGCCAGCAGCTTGGAAGGACTTCGGCAGTTCTTC.